The 21 T cell receptor beta chains given below trace back to one sample, sequenced in a study of CD8+CD57+ T cells in acquired aplastic anemia. Genomic DNA, the template, was used for profiling of the TCR beta VDJ and CDR3. TCRdb used MiXCR to reprocess the reads, holding one entry per CDR3 protein. The sample includes 74,000 or so distinct CDR3 sequences, 45% to 60% of them seen just once. Sequencing was done on a sample of sorted CD4+, CD8+, or CD8+CD57+ T cells (not recorded which) from PBMCs. The receptors shown here come from a human donor in good health, serving as a control.

This clonotype is labeled medium-sized. This chain links TRBV15 with TRBJ1-2; the D is unclear. The CDR3 extends over 14 amino acids. Germline-derived CDR1 and CDR2 are LNHNV and YYDKDF (reference sequence). With 0 bases removed from V and 5 bases from J, the gap between germline ends came to 10 bases. CDR3 sequence (DNA): TGTGCCACCAGCAGAGATCTGGCGGATTATGGCTACACCTTC. This gives the protein CATSRDLADYGYTF.

The V call is TRBV7-6, the J call TRBJ1-6; D gene unclear. V was clipped by 7 bases and J by 7 bases, with 11 bases between them. Germline V gives CDR1 SGHVS, CDR2 FNYEAQ. The CDR3 length is 13 residues. The CDR3 sequence is CASTPRANSPLHF. The DNA for the CDR3 is TGTGCCAGCACCCCGAGGGCAAATTCACCCCTCCACTTT. Drawing the rest from reference TRBV7-6 and TRBJ1-6, the complete variable domain is GAGVSQSPRYKVTKRGQDVALRCDPISGHVSLYWYRQALGQGPEFLTYFNYEAQQDKSGLPNDRFSAERPEGSISTLTIQRTEQRDSAMYRCASTPRANSPLHFGNGTRLTVT.

The V call is TRBV2, the J call TRBJ1-5; D is undetermined. The germline V and J ends were trimmed by 5 bases and 3 bases, with 11 bases remaining between them. The CDR3 length is 14 residues. Germline V gives CDR1 SNHLY, CDR2 FYNNEI. CDR3 DNA sequence: TGTGCCAGCAGTCGAAGGGCAGCCAATCAGCCCCAGCATTTT. Amino acids: CASSRRAANQPQHF.

Only a few counts were recorded for this clonotype. This chain links TRBV20-1 with TRBJ2-7; 9 nucleotides align to TRBD1. The CDR3 length is 14 residues. Germline V lookup: CDR1 DFQATT, CDR2 SNEGSKA (reference sequence). V shed 5 bases, J shed 6 bases, and the junction held 11 bases outside the gene matches. In nucleotides, the CDR3 is TGCAGTGCTTCACCCGGGACAGGGATCTTCGAGCAGTACTTC. Its translation is CSASPGTGIFEQYF.

The rearrangement links TRBV20-1 to TRBJ2-1; TRBD1 might be the D (6 bases). Germline-derived CDR1 and CDR2 are DFQATT and SNEGSKA (reference sequence). Trimming removed 5 bases from V and 0 bases from J, with 11 bases in between. The CDR3 spans 14 residues. The CDR3 region is CSAGGQSSYNEQFF. In DNA form, the CDR3 reads TGCAGTGCTGGTGGACAGAGCTCCTACAATGAGCAGTTCTTC.

The rearrangement links TRBV7-6 to TRBJ1-5; D gene uncertain. V shed 5 bases and J shed 2 bases, with 16 bases lying between them. Germline-derived CDR1 and CDR2 are SGHVS and FNYEAQ. This CDR3 comprises 16 residues. The CDR3 bases are TGTGCCAGCAGCGAAAACCTCGGAGAAGGCAATCAGCCCCAGCATTTT. Translated: CASSENLGEGNQPQHF.

The sample holds a few counts of this clonotype. The rearrangement links TRBV24-1 to TRBJ2-2; the match to TRBD2 covers 7 bases. This CDR3 has 15 amino acids. Trimming removed 9 bases from V and 3 bases from J; junction bases left unmatched: 9. Germline V gene data show CDR1 as KGHDR and CDR2 as SFDVKD. The CDR3 DNA is TGTGCCACCTCTAGCGGCAGGAGGGACACCGGGGAGCTGTTTTTT. Residues: CATSSGRRDTGELFF.

This clonotype was counted between two and nine times. The junction departs from germline at one end; a sequencing error may be responsible. The chain combines TRBV29-1 with TRBJ1-2; D gene uncertain. Germline lookup yields CDR1 SQVTM and CDR2 ANQGSEA. The CDR3 is made up of 12 amino acids. The CDR3 loop is CSVDTGTYGHTF. The CDR3, as DNA: TGCAGCGTTGATACGGGCACCTATGGCCACACCTTC.

The genes are TRBV7-3 and TRBJ2-3; tentatively, D is TRBD1 or TRBD2 (5 bases each). Trimming took off 5 bases at V and 6 bases at J, with 18 bases between the two ends. Germline lookup yields CDR1 SGHTA and CDR2 FQGTGA. The CDR3 spans 15 residues. CDR3 residues: CASSPSLARGDTQYF. CDR3 in DNA: TGTGCCAGCAGCCCTAGCCTAGCTCGGGGCGATACGCAGTATTTT.

In its sample, this clonotype was seen once. This chain links TRBV11-1 with TRBJ2-1; 10 bases fit TRBD2. V lost 4 bases, J lost 5 bases, and 5 bases stayed unmatched. Germline V CDR1 and CDR2: SGHAT, FQDESV (reference sequence). The CDR3 covers 15 residues. In DNA, the CDR3 is TGTGCCAGCAGCTCAACTAGCGGGGAAAACAATGAGCAGTTCTTC. Residues: CASSSTSGENNEQFF.

This clonotype was counted many times. The chain couples TRBV3-1 to TRBJ1-2, with D possibly matching TRBD1 (5 bases). The CDR3 is 15 amino acids. V was cut by 3 bases and J by 0 bases, with 11 bases left in between. The germline gives CDR1 LGHDT, CDR2 YNNKEL (reference sequence). CDR3 loop: CASSHGTQANYGYTF. CDR3 coding DNA: TGTGCCAGCAGCCACGGGACCCAAGCTAACTATGGCTACACCTTC. Full variable domain (outside the CDR3, taken from reference TRBV3-1 and TRBJ1-2): DTAVSQTPKYLVTQMGNDKSIKCEQNLGHDTMYWYKQDSKKFLKIMFSYNNKELIINETVPNRFSPKSPDKAHLNLHINSLELGDSAVYFCASSHGTQANYGYTFGSGTRLTVV.

This clonotype was observed at least ten times. This chain connects TRBV11-3 to TRBJ2-1; D perhaps matches TRBD1 (6 bases). Trimming removed 0 bases from V and 0 bases from J, with 15 bases in between. CDR3 size: 18 residues. CDR1 SGHNT and CDR2 YENEEA come from the germline V gene. This CDR3 is CASSLDLGVQGSYNEQFF. The CDR3, as DNA: TGTGCCAGCAGCTTAGATCTGGGTGTACAGGGCTCCTACAATGAGCAGTTCTTC.

This clonotype showed up many times. V gene TRBV7-9 combines with J gene TRBJ2-5; 9 bases fit TRBD2. The CDR3 totals 15 residues. The germline gives CDR1 SEHNR, CDR2 FQNEAQ (reference sequence). Trimming took 3 bases from V and 1 from J; bases not matched to a gene: 3. The CDR3 bases are TGTGCCAGCAGCTTCGAACTAGCGGGCCAAGAGACCCAGTACTTC. Amino acid sequence: CASSFELAGQETQYF.

The genes are TRBV10-3 and TRBJ2-6; 10 nucleotides line up with TRBD1. In germline, CDR1 is ENHRY, CDR2 SYGVKD. This CDR3 has 19 amino acids. V shed 0 bases, J shed 0 bases, and the junction held 5 bases outside the gene matches. The CDR3 loop reads CAISESSRTGGSGANVLTF. The CDR3 DNA is TGTGCCATCAGTGAGTCGTCCCGGACAGGGGGCTCTGGGGCCAACGTCCTGACTTTC.

This clonotype showed up many times. The junction differs from germline at one of its ends, possibly a read error. The chain carries TRBV13 and TRBJ1-2, with D maybe TRBD1 (6 bases). The CDR3 covers 13 residues. Germline CDR1 PRHDT, CDR2 FYEKMQ (reference sequence). The CDR3 DNA reads TGTGCCAGCAGCCCACAGGGTTTCGGTGGCTGCACCTTC. Translating gives CASSPQGFGGCTF.

This clonotype appeared once. The rearrangement uses TRBV2 and TRBJ1-2; no reliable D call. This CDR3 comprises 13 residues. V shed 2 bases and J shed 2 bases, with 6 bases lying between them. Per germline, CDR1 SNHLY and CDR2 FYNNEI. CDR3 amino acids: CASSEKRNYGYTF. DNA of the CDR3: TGTGCCAGCAGTGAAAAGAGGAACTATGGCTACACCTTC.

V and J are TRBV7-9 and TRBJ2-7; the D call may be TRBD1 or TRBD2 (5 bases each). From germline, CDR1 is SEHNR and CDR2 FQNEAQ (reference sequence). V gave up 4 bases and J gave up 6 bases, with 10 bases separating them. This CDR3 is built from 12 residues. The CDR3, as DNA: TGTGCCAGCAGCTCGGGGACCGGCGAGCAGTACTTC. It is translated as CASSSGTGEQYF.

V gene TRBV15 combines with J gene TRBJ2-7; the D call may be TRBD1 or TRBD2 (6 bases each). Per the germline V gene, CDR1 is LNHNV and CDR2 is YYDKDF (reference sequence). The CDR3 contains 15 residues. The V end lost 3 bases, the J end lost 7 bases, and 19 bases lay between the germline ends. CDR3 amino acids: CATSRPGGGGREQYF. CDR3 in DNA: TGTGCCACCAGCAGGCCCGGCGGAGGGGGTCGGGAGCAGTACTTC.

The chain carries TRBV7-9 and TRBJ1-2; 10 nucleotides line up with TRBD1. Trimming removed 4 bases from V and 4 bases from J; junction bases left unmatched: 3. The CDR3 contains 14 residues. Germline V lookup: CDR1 SEHNR, CDR2 FQNEAQ (reference sequence). CDR3 amino acids: CASSSTGGGYGYTF. DNA for the CDR3: TGTGCCAGCAGCTCGACAGGGGGCGGCTATGGCTACACCTTC.

The chain recombines TRBV7-2 with TRBJ2-7; TRBD1 aligns across 8 bases. Germline lookup yields CDR1 SGHTA and CDR2 FQGNSA. The CDR3 covers 15 residues. J was trimmed by 2 bases and V by 5 bases; bases with no gene match: 8. This CDR3 reads CASSPRTGLTYEQYF. The CDR3 bases are TGTGCCAGCAGCCCCAGGACAGGGTTAACCTACGAGCAGTACTTC. The full variable domain, with the rest looked up from reference TRBV7-2 and TRBJ2-7, is GAGVSQSPSNKVTEKGKDVELRCDPISGHTALYWYRQSLGQGLEFLIYFQGNSAPDKSGLPSDRFSAERTGGSVSTLTIQRTQQEDSAVYLCASSPRTGLTYEQYFGPGTRLTVT.

This clonotype was seen at least ten times. The V gene is TRBV4-1, the J gene TRBJ1-1; unclear D gene. V lost 1 base and J 1 base, leaving 4 bases between the germline ends. CDR3 length: 13 residues. Germline CDR1 MGHRA, CDR2 YSYEKL. CDR3 coding DNA: TGCGCCAGCAGCCAAGTAAGGAACACTGAAGCTTTCTTT. Encoded protein: CASSQVRNTEAFF.